This T cell receptor (beta chain) was captured in a study of blood T cell repertoires in COVID-19. Germline-derived CDR1 and CDR2 are LNHDA and SQIVND (reference sequence). With 2 bases clipped from V and 2 bases from J, the junction kept 5 bases outside the gene matches. This CDR3 spans 16 amino acids. Authors' methods: Researchers report that nucleated cell counts were estimated from reference gene primer amplification. The repertoire was sequenced with immunoSEQ multiplex PCR; TCRdb's copy has only in-frame clones and lacks some. V and J calls and clone size are those listed in that table; D and trimming were worked out from the DNA. Of 300,000 to 400,000 clones detected, around nine tenths appear once; the ten largest clones hold around 2.7%. Ages ranged from about 18 to 89 years, with residence in about two dozen US areas. In assigning cohorts, the study relied on participant-reported clinical history.

The receptor was derived from a man aged 60 to 75 who had recovered from COVID-19. This chain uses TRBV19 with TRBJ1-5, with 8 bases fitting TRBD1. The sequenced sample was PBMCs or T cells enriched from blood (not recorded which). The CDR3 region is CASSIQGAEGNQPQHF. For the CDR3, the DNA is TGTGCCAGTAGTATACAGGGGGCTGAGGGCAATCAGCCCCAGCATTTT.